The source of this T cell receptor (beta chain) is a study of lymphopenia after photon versus proton radiotherapy. The method was immunoSEQ multiplex PCR; TCRdb's version includes in-frame clones alone and lacks a portion of them. The sample shows 83,000 or so clones, 80% to 90% of them seen only once. The CDR3 contains 18 residues. The source material was peripheral blood, sampled from a patient treated with proton-based radiotherapy. The V and J genes are TRBV1 and TRBJ2-1. TRBV1 is marked as a pseudogene. This receptor was taken from a man between 60 and 75 years old with pancreatic cancer. The CDR3 is CTSSQDARERCSDNEQFF. Written as DNA, the CDR3 is TGCACCAGCAGCCAAGATGCCAGGGAGAGATGTTCGGACAATGAGCAGTTCTTC.